The rows below give T cell receptor beta chains drawn from one sample of a study of blood T cell repertoires in COVID-19. Method: immunoSEQ multiplex PCR; TCRdb's copy keeps in-frame clones and lacks some. The profile covers about 60,000 clones, with about 76% appearing a single time and roughly half taken by the ten largest. Sequenced input: peripheral blood. The receptors were sampled from a woman aged 80 or older with acute or convalescent COVID-19. Both conserved end residues are part of each CDR3. The D gene is left open where the match is weak. The listing skips clone size in some rows; elsewhere it reads once, few, many or a size class.

TRBV11-2	once	TRBJ2-1	13	.	TGTGCCAGCAGCCTCCTCGACTTGAATGAGCAGTTCTTC	CASSLLDLNEQFF
TRBV7-2	.	TRBJ1-5	17	TRBD1	TGTGCCAGCAGCTCTAGACAGGGGGCGGGAGGCAATCAGCCCCAGCATTTT	CASSSRQGAGGNQPQHF
TRBV5-1	.	TRBJ2-5	14	.	TGCGCCAGCAGCTTAGAAAACAGGGACGAGACCCAGTACTTC	CASSLENRDETQYF
TRBV18	.	TRBJ1-5	15	TRBD1	TGTGCCAGCTCACCACAGAAGGGACAGAATCAGCCCCAGCATTTT	CASSPQKGQNQPQHF
TRBV28	.	TRBJ1-1	15	.	TGTGCCAGCAGTCCCTCAGGGACTGTGAACACTGAAGCTTTCTTT	CASSPSGTVNTEAFF
TRBV6-2/TRBV6-3	.	TRBJ1-2	14	.	TGTGCCAGCAGTTACTGGACTGAAAACTATGGCTACACCTTC	CASSYWTENYGYTF
TRBV30	.	TRBJ2-5	13	.	TGTGCCTGGAGTGTGAACTACCAAGAGACCCAGTACTTC	CAWSVNYQETQYF
TRBV25-1	.	TRBJ1-1	15	TRBD1	TGTGCCAGCAGTGAAAACGGCAGGGGGACCACTGAAGCTTTCTTT	CASSENGRGTTEAFF
TRBV27	.	TRBJ1-1	15	.	TGTGCCAGCCAACTTTTCGGGGGTAAGAACACTGAAGCTTTCTTT	CASQLFGGKNTEAFF
TRBV4-1	.	TRBJ1-6	16	.	TGCGCCAGCAGCCACCCAGGCCGGCAGGGAGGTTCACCCCTCCACTTT	CASSHPGRQGGSPLHF
TRBV28	.	TRBJ2-7	14	TRBD1	TGTGCCAGCAACAGACAGGGGATGACCTACGAGCAGTACTTC	CASNRQGMTYEQYF
TRBV19	.	TRBJ1-2	16	.	TGTGCCAGTAGTTCGCCCGACAGCAAACATAACTATGGCTACACCTTC	CASSSPDSKHNYGYTF
TRBV10-2	once	TRBJ2-3	16	.	TGCGCCAGCAGTGAGTCTCGTGCGTGGAGTACAGATACGCAGTATTTT	CASSESRAWSTDTQYF
TRBV18	.	TRBJ2-1	16	TRBD2	TGTGCCAGCTCAACAGGAGCGGGAGGGGCCTACAATGAGCAGTTCTTC	CASSTGAGGAYNEQFF
TRBV7-9	.	TRBJ2-1	15	.	TGTGCCAGCAGCTTAGGTTCCGGAGTCGGCAATGAGCAGTTCTTC	CASSLGSGVGNEQFF
TRBV10-3	.	TRBJ2-1	16	TRBD1	TGTGCCATCTCTAAGGGGGCAGGCACTACCTACAATGAGCAGTTCTTC	CAISKGAGTTYNEQFF
TRBV3-1/TRBV3-2	.	TRBJ2-4	14	.	TGTGCCAGCAGCCTAAGGTCAGAGGGAGACATTCAGTACTTC	CASSLRSEGDIQYF
TRBV7-2	.	TRBJ1-1	14	.	TGTGCCAGCAGCTCCCAGGCCTTGAACACTGAAGCTTTCTTT	CASSSQALNTEAFF
TRBV5-1	.	TRBJ1-6	14	.	TGCGCCAGCAGCCTACAGACAGCGAATTCACCCCTCCACTTT	CASSLQTANSPLHF
TRBV19	.	TRBJ1-6	17	.	TGTGCCAGTAGTGCGGTGACAGGTCTAGGACGGGGTTCACCCCTCCACTTT	CASSAVTGLGRGSPLHF
TRBV5-1	.	TRBJ2-5	14	.	TGCGCCAGCAGCCCCAGGGCAGACCAAGAGACCCAGTACTTC	CASSPRADQETQYF
TRBV6-1	.	TRBJ1-5	16	.	TGTGCCAGCAGTGAAGAATGGGGGCTGGTCGGGCAGCCCCAGCATTTT	CASSEEWGLVGQPQHF
TRBV25-1	.	TRBJ1-2	15	.	TGTGCCAGCAGGGGGAAACAGGGTTCGGAATATGGCTACACCTTC	CASRGKQGSEYGYTF
TRBV5-1	.	TRBJ2-3	16	TRBD2	TGCGCCAGCAGCTTGGGAAGGACTAGCGGCGCCGTTACGCAGTATTTT	CASSLGRTSGAVTQYF
TRBV5-1	.	TRBJ2-5	15	TRBD1	TGCGCCAGCAGCCCCGGACAGGGGGCGGCTGAGACCCAGTACTTC	CASSPGQGAAETQYF
TRBV6-2/TRBV6-3	.	TRBJ2-2	14	.	TGTGCCAGCAGTTCCCAACCTGAGGCCGGGGAGCTGTTTTTT	CASSSQPEAGELFF